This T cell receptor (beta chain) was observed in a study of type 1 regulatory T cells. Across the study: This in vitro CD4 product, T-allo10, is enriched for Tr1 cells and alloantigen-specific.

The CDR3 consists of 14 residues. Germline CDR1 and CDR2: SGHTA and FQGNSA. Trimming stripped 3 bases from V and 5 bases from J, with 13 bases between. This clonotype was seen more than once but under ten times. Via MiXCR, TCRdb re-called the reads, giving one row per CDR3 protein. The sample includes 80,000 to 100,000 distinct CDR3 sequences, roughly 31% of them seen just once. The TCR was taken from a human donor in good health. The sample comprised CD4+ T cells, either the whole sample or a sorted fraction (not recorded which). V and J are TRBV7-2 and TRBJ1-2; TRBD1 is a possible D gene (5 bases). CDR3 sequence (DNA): TGTGCCAGCAGCTTTGATACCGGGACGTATGGCTACACCTTC. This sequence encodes CASSFDTGTYGYTF.